One and the same sample provided the 23 T cell receptor beta chains below, sequenced in a study of blood T cell repertoires in COVID-19. Profiled with immunoSEQ multiplex PCR; TCRdb holds only in-frame clones, not every one. The sample has under 300,000 clones, around nine tenths seen once. The sample was PBMCs or T cells enriched from blood (not recorded which). These receptor sequences come from a woman in her late teens or twenties who had recovered from COVID-19.

The chain recombines TRBV13 with TRBJ2-7; the match to TRBD1 covers 8 bases. The CDR3 sequence is 16 residues long. The V gene end was trimmed by 4 bases and the J gene end by 2 bases; junction bases not matched to a gene: 10. Germline V gene data show CDR1 as PRHDT and CDR2 as FYEKMQ (reference sequence). The CDR3, as DNA: TGTGCCAGCAGCTCCTTCGACAGGGGTCCCACCTACGAGCAGTACTTC. This codes for CASSSFDRGPTYEQYF.

The V and J genes are TRBV27 and TRBJ1-2; D may be TRBD1 (6 bases). The CDR3 has 15 residues. With 0 bases removed from V and 3 bases from J, the gap between germline ends came to 11 bases. The germline V gene encodes CDR1 MNHEY and CDR2 SMNVEV (reference sequence). In DNA, the CDR3 is TGTGCCAGCAGTTTATCTAACAGGGTCGACTATGGCTACACCTTC. Protein: CASSLSNRVDYGYTF.

The V and J genes are TRBV28 and TRBJ2-7, with 7 nucleotides matching TRBD2. From germline, CDR1 is MDHEN and CDR2 SYDVKM. V was clipped by 6 bases and J by 4 bases; unmatched bases: 6. This CDR3 contains 13 residues. CDR3 protein: CASSRDYLYEQYF. The CDR3 coding sequence is TGTGCCAGCAGCCGGGACTACTTATACGAGCAGTACTTC.

The V and J genes are TRBV10-3 and TRBJ2-7, with D perhaps matching TRBD1 (5 bases). The germline V gene encodes CDR1 ENHRY and CDR2 SYGVKD. Trimming removed 11 bases at V and 2 bases at J, with 13 bases between. This CDR3 has 12 amino acids. CDR3 DNA sequence: TGTGCCGTAGGGGATAAACCCTACGAGCAGTACTTC. Translation gives CAVGDKPYEQYF.

The genes are TRBV14 and TRBJ2-5; 11 positions match TRBD2. The CDR3 consists of 13 residues. CDR1 is SGHDN, CDR2 FVKESK, per germline. With V trimmed by 4 bases and J by 8 bases, 3 bases remained unmatched. The CDR3 region is CASSLLAGGTQYF. As DNA, the CDR3 is TGTGCCAGCAGCCTGCTAGCGGGGGGAACCCAGTACTTC.

The CDR3 protein is CASSSGHESYGYTF. The CDR3 nucleotides are TGCGCCAGCAGCTCGGGACATGAGTCCTATGGCTACACCTTC. The chain has TRBV5-1 and TRBJ1-2; D possibly corresponds to TRBD1 (6 bases). Germline V gene sequence: CDR1 SGHRS, CDR2 YFSETQ. Between the trimmed V and J ends, which lost 3 bases and 4 bases, there was a span of 13 bases. The CDR3 sequence is 14 residues long.

The chain links TRBV4-1 to TRBJ1-1; the D is unclear. This CDR3 is 13 amino acids long. Germline V CDR1 and CDR2: MGHRA, YSYEKL. The V end was cut by 1 base, the J end by 3 bases, with 6 bases between. In DNA, the CDR3 is TGCGCCAGCAGCCAAGCCAGATACACTGAAGCTTTCTTT. As protein: CASSQARYTEAFF.

The V and J genes are TRBV6-5 and TRBJ1-2; unclear D gene. The ends were cut back, 0 bases at V and 1 base at J, with 12 bases in the middle. This CDR3 spans 16 amino acids. The germline CDR1 and CDR2 sequences are MNHEY and SVGAGI. The CDR3 sequence: CASSYSITYLNYGYTF. The CDR3 DNA is TGTGCCAGCAGTTACTCGATTACATACCTTAACTATGGCTACACCTTC.

The rearrangement links TRBV12-3 or TRBV12-4 to TRBJ1-1; D unresolved. The CDR3 loop spans 13 amino acids. Trimming removed 7 bases at V and 0 bases at J, with 9 bases between. CDR3 protein: CASTQSLNTEAFF. CDR3 nucleotides: TGTGCCAGCACACAGTCGTTGAACACTGAAGCTTTCTTT.

V is TRBV9 and J is TRBJ1-2, with D hard to call. The CDR3 consists of 16 residues. V was cut by 0 bases and J by 4 bases, with 16 bases left in between. Germline CDR1 reads SGDLS; CDR2 reads YYNGEE. As DNA, the CDR3 is TGTGCCAGCAGCGTAGGAGGGTCCGGAGCTGCCTATGGCTACACCTTC. This encodes CASSVGGSGAAYGYTF.

V is TRBV15 and J is TRBJ2-2; 7 nucleotides agree with TRBD1. The germline CDR1 and CDR2 sequences are LNHNV and YYDKDF (reference sequence). After removal of 8 bases from V and 6 bases from J, the junction contained 9 bases not matched to a gene. This CDR3 has 14 amino acids. The CDR3 sequence is CATQITGAAGELFF. The CDR3 coding sequence is TGTGCCACCCAAATAACAGGGGCGGCCGGGGAGCTGTTTTTT.

This CDR3 is CAISERGDTQYF. CDR3 DNA sequence: TGTGCCATCAGTGAGAGGGGGGATACGCAGTATTTT. V is TRBV10-3 and J is TRBJ2-3; possible D gene TRBD1, 6 bases. The CDR3 has 12 residues. Germline CDR1 ENHRY, CDR2 SYGVKD. Trimming removed 2 bases from V and 6 bases from J, with 6 bases in between.

The chain couples TRBV4-2 to TRBJ2-3; perhaps TRBD1 as D (5 bases). There are 16 residues in the CDR3. Trimming left V 0 bases short and J 5 bases short, with 15 bases between. Germline V gene lookup returns CDR1 LGHNA and CDR2 YNFKEQ. Here the CDR3 reads CASSQDFSLGQDTQYF. CDR3 sequence (DNA): TGTGCCAGCAGCCAAGATTTTAGTTTGGGGCAAGATACGCAGTATTTT.

V gene TRBV6-6 combines with J gene TRBJ2-5; 8 bases map to TRBD2. The J segment lost 6 bases and the V segment lost 4 bases, leaving 7 bases of the junction unmatched. CDR3 length: 14 residues. Germline assignment: CDR1 MNHNY and CDR2 SVGAGI (reference sequence). CDR3 region: CASSSAGGLKTQYF. DNA of the CDR3: TGTGCCAGCAGTTCTGCGGGAGGCCTTAAGACCCAGTACTTC.

The chain uses TRBV10-3 and TRBJ2-6; TRBD1 matches 9 bases. The J segment lost 1 base and the V segment lost 5 bases, leaving 6 bases of the junction unmatched. Germline-derived CDR1 and CDR2 are ENHRY and SYGVKD. The CDR3 loop spans 17 amino acids. CDR3 sequence reads: CAISTGGLNSGANVLTF. The CDR3 DNA reads TGTGCCATCAGTACAGGGGGCCTAAATTCTGGGGCCAACGTCCTGACTTTC.

The CDR3 here is CASSLGGLAVDEQFF. DNA of the CDR3: TGTGCCAGCAGCTTAGGGGGACTAGCTGTAGATGAGCAGTTCTTC. The chain combines TRBV13 with TRBJ2-1, with 9 bases aligning to TRBD2. This CDR3 has 15 amino acids. The germline V gene has CDR1 PRHDT and CDR2 FYEKMQ (reference sequence). Trimming at V came to 0 bases and at J to 8 bases, leaving 5 bases not matched to a gene.

This chain joins TRBV9 and TRBJ2-1; TRBD2 aligns across 9 bases. The CDR3 totals 15 residues. The germline V gene has CDR1 SGDLS and CDR2 YYNGEE. V lost 2 bases, J lost 8 bases, and 8 bases stayed unmatched. The CDR3 protein is CASSVGTSMLDEQFF. CDR3 in DNA: TGTGCCAGCAGCGTGGGGACTAGCATGTTGGATGAGCAGTTCTTC.

The chain recombines TRBV11-2 with TRBJ2-1; 14 bases line up with TRBD2. Per the germline V gene, CDR1 is SGHAT and CDR2 is FQNNGV. Germline trimming cut 5 bases from V and 5 bases from J; bases unmatched to any gene: 8. The CDR3 loop spans 17 amino acids. Written as DNA, the CDR3 is TGTGCCAGCAGCCAAGGACTAGCGGGGGGTGGGAACAATGAGCAGTTCTTC. Translated, it gives CASSQGLAGGGNNEQFF.

This rearrangement joins TRBV12-3 or TRBV12-4 to TRBJ1-5; 7 bases align to TRBD1. The CDR3 is 13 amino acids. The V gene end was trimmed by 5 bases and the J gene end by 6 bases; junction bases not matched to a gene: 4. The CDR3 DNA reads as TGTGCCAGCAGTCCAGGGGGATTTCAGCCCCAGCATTTT. This translates into CASSPGGFQPQHF.

The chain links TRBV29-1 to TRBJ2-7; no clear D gene. Trimming left V 4 bases short and J 8 bases short, with 15 bases between. Germline loops: CDR1 SQVTM, CDR2 ANQGSEA. This CDR3 spans 12 amino acids. The CDR3 DNA reads as TGCAGCGTTGTAACTGAACCTACCCAGCAGTACTTC. It encodes CSVVTEPTQQYF.

The chain joins TRBV15 to TRBJ1-1; 7 bases are a match to TRBD1. In germline, CDR1 is LNHNV, CDR2 YYDKDF (reference sequence). J lost 5 bases, V lost 2 bases, and 2 bases had no gene match. The CDR3 contains 13 residues. This CDR3 is CATSRIRGTEAFF. The CDR3 nucleotides read TGTGCCACCAGCAGAATCAGGGGGACTGAAGCTTTCTTT.

The chain is built from TRBV12-3 or TRBV12-4 and TRBJ2-7; D remains ambiguous. This CDR3 is built from 12 residues. V gave up 6 bases and J gave up 7 bases, with 13 bases separating them. The CDR3 coding sequence is TGTGCCAGCAGCCTCCTCCGCGAGGAGCAGTACTTC. It specifies CASSLLREEQYF.

This clone was seen just once. The chain is built from TRBV9 and TRBJ1-4; unclear D gene. The end of the DNA is better explained by TRBJ2-2, so the J call may be wrong. The germline V gene encodes CDR1 SGDLS and CDR2 YYNGEE. The CDR3 sequence is 12 residues long. CDR3 nucleotide sequence: TGTGCCAGCAGCCGTTACGACAGGGAGCTGTTTTTT. Encoded protein: CASSRYDRELFF.